This T cell receptor (beta chain) was recovered during a study of blood T cell repertoires in COVID-19. V was cut by 3 bases and J by 0 bases, with 8 bases left in between. The germline CDR1 and CDR2 sequences are KGHSH and LQKENI. The CDR3 loop spans 15 amino acids. Here immunoSEQ multiplex PCR was the method, and the copy in TCRdb shows in-frame clones only, minus some. Among 130,000 to 150,000 clones listed, 85% to 90% were seen once. The chain links TRBV18 to TRBJ2-2; D gene uncertain. Sequencing was done on a sample of PBMCs or T cells enriched from blood (not recorded which). This clonotype was obtained from a man between 60 and 70 years old who had recovered from COVID-19. CDR3 in amino acids: CASSPEVANTGELFF. The CDR3 DNA reads TGTGCCAGCTCACCTGAAGTAGCGAACACCGGGGAGCTGTTTTTT.